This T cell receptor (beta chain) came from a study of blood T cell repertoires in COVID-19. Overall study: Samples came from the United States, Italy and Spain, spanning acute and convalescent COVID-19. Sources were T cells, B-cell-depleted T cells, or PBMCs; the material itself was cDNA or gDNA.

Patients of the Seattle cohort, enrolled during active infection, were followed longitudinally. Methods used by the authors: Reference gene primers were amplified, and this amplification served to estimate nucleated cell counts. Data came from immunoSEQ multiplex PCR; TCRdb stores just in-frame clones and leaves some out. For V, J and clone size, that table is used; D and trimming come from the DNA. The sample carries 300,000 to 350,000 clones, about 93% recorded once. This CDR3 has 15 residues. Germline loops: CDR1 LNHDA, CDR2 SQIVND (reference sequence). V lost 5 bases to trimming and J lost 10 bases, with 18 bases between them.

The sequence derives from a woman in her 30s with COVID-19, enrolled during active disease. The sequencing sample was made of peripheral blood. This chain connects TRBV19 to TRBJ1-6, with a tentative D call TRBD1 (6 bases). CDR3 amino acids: CASSEAGRGNSPLHF. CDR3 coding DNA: TGTGCCAGTAGTGAGGCGGGCAGGGGTAACTCACCCCTCCACTTT.